This TCR beta chain was obtained from a study of blood T cell repertoires in COVID-19. The junction had 10 bases not matched to a gene; V was cut back by 5 bases and J by 9 bases. Germline V lookup: CDR1 SNHLY, CDR2 FYNNEI. This CDR3 region has 15 residues. Data came from immunoSEQ multiplex PCR; TCRdb stores just in-frame clones and leaves some out. Altogether roughly 200,000 clones are present, roughly four fifths being singletons, with the ten largest covering 4% to 5.5%. Sample: peripheral blood. This sequence was found in a man aged 50 or older with active or convalescent COVID-19. The chain recombines TRBV2 with TRBJ1-6; 7 bases agree with TRBD1. The CDR3 DNA sequence: TGTGCCAGCAGTTACGGGACAGATGGTATTTCACCCCTCCACTTT. Protein sequence: CASSYGTDGISPLHF.